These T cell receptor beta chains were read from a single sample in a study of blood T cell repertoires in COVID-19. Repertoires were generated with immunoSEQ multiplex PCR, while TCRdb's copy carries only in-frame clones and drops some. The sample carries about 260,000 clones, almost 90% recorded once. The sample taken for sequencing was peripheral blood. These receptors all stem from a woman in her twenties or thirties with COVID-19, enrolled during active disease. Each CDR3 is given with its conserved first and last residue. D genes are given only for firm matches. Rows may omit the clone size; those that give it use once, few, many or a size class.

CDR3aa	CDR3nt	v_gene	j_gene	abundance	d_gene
CASSFEGLAGSDTGELFF	TGTGCCAGCAGTTTTGAGGGACTAGCGGGTTCCGACACCGGGGAGCTGTTTTTT	TRBV28	TRBJ2-2	.	TRBD2
CASSQNRGQGDSEQYF	TGTGCCAGCAGCCAAAATCGGGGACAGGGGGATTCCGAGCAGTACTTC	TRBV3-1/TRBV3-2	TRBJ2-7	.	TRBD1
CASSPPIFTPLRTYEQYF	TGTGCCAGCTCACCTCCCATCTTTACTCCCCTTCGAACCTACGAGCAGTACTTC	TRBV18	TRBJ2-7	.	.
CASSRRILQGSGVNTEAFF	TGCGCCAGCAGCCGCCGGATCTTACAGGGGTCCGGGGTGAACACTGAAGCTTTCTTT	TRBV4-1	TRBJ1-1	.	TRBD1
CASSRRAGGSNTDTQYF	TGCGCCAGCAGCCGGAGAGCGGGAGGGTCCAACACAGATACGCAGTATTTT	TRBV4-1	TRBJ2-3	.	TRBD2
CASSSELTNEKLFF	TGTGCCAGCTCATCGGAGCTTACCAATGAAAAACTGTTTTTT	TRBV18	TRBJ1-4	.	.
CASSNLAGTYNEQFF	TGTGCCAGTAGTAACCTAGCGGGAACCTACAATGAGCAGTTCTTC	TRBV19	TRBJ2-1	.	TRBD2
CASSPWSPTNEKLFF	TGTGCCAGCAGCCCATGGAGTCCAACTAATGAAAAACTGTTTTTT	TRBV7-2	TRBJ1-4	once	.
CASSFDRVVNEQFF	TGTGCCAGCAGTTTTGACAGGGTTGTAAATGAGCAGTTCTTC	TRBV6-5	TRBJ2-1	.	TRBD1
CASSPRTDKSGSTDTQYF	TGTGCCAGCTCACCACGGACGGACAAAAGCGGGAGCACAGATACGCAGTATTTT	TRBV18	TRBJ2-3	.	.
CASSETSGRSTDTQYF	TGTGCCAGTAGTGAGACTAGCGGGAGAAGCACAGATACGCAGTATTTT	TRBV19	TRBJ2-3	.	TRBD2
CASSIGGFEKLFF	TGTGCCAGTAGTATTGGAGGCTTTGAAAAACTGTTTTTT	TRBV19	TRBJ1-4	.	.